Each of the 20 T cell receptor beta chains below was sequenced from the same sample in a study of beta chain features in type 1 diabetes. The whole isolated RNA underwent reverse transcription, so sequencing captured expressed TCRB transcripts. Repertoires were generated with immunoSEQ multiplex PCR, while TCRdb's copy carries only in-frame clones and drops some. Found here are roughly 400,000 clones, around 15% of them singletons; the top ten hold about 0.019%. Sequencing input: naive CD4+ T cells from blood. The receptor set was obtained from a woman younger than 35 in good health.

This sequence joins TRBV7-2 and TRBJ2-7; 12 bases line up with TRBD2. Germline V CDR1 and CDR2: SGHTA, FQGNSA. V shed 3 bases, J shed 7 bases, and the junction held 7 bases outside the gene matches. The CDR3 totals 15 residues. This CDR3 reads CASSFQGLAGVEQYF. As DNA, the CDR3 is TGTGCCAGCAGCTTCCAGGGACTAGCGGGCGTGGAGCAGTACTTC.

This clone came up a few times. This rearrangement joins TRBV2 to TRBJ2-7, with 9 bases fitting TRBD1. V gave up 6 bases and J gave up 2 bases; unmatched junction bases: 5. This CDR3 is built from 14 residues. Per germline, CDR1 SNHLY and CDR2 FYNNEI. CDR3 in DNA: TGTGCCAGCAGCGGGACAGGGATCGCCTACGAGCAGTACTTC. Amino acids: CASSGTGIAYEQYF.

A remark on this clone: A junction boundary mismatches the germline segment, possibly from a read error. The chain is built from TRBV30 and TRBJ2-1; 7 bases fit TRBD2. Germline V lookup: CDR1 GTSNPN, CDR2 SVGIG (reference sequence). This CDR3 is 13 amino acids long. In nucleotides, the CDR3 is TGTGCCTCGAGTGCGGGGGCCTACAATGAGCAGTTCTTC. Its protein product is CASSAGAYNEQFF.

This clone has only a few counts. The chain joins TRBV29-1 to TRBJ2-2; D not certain. Germline CDR1 reads SQVTM; CDR2 reads ANQGSEA. This CDR3 region has 12 residues. Trimming took off 7 bases at V and 7 bases at J, with 13 bases between the two ends. In DNA, the CDR3 is TGCAGCGGATCACAAGAGGTCGGGGAGCTGTTTTTT. Translating gives CSGSQEVGELFF.

This clone has a handful of counts. This sequence joins TRBV19 and TRBJ2-1, with 9 bases fitting TRBD2. The germline gives CDR1 LNHDA, CDR2 SQIVND (reference sequence). The CDR3 consists of 15 residues. V lost 4 bases and J lost 3; bases outside the gene matches: 4. The CDR3 protein is CASSTTSGSYNEQFF. CDR3 nucleotide sequence: TGTGCCAGTAGTACGACTAGCGGAAGCTACAATGAGCAGTTCTTC.

V usage is TRBV19 and J usage is TRBJ2-5; 10 positions agree with TRBD2. In germline, CDR1 is LNHDA, CDR2 SQIVND (reference sequence). The J segment lost 5 bases and the V segment lost 5 bases, leaving 11 bases of the junction unmatched. The CDR3 extends over 16 amino acids. DNA for the CDR3: TGTGCCAGTAGTCGGACCCAACTAGCGGGACGGGAGACCCAGTACTTC. Translation: CASSRTQLAGRETQYF.

CDR3 sequence: CASSLGGSSYNGYTF. CDR3 bases: TGTGCCAGCAGTTTAGGCGGGTCCAGCTATAATGGCTACACCTTC. The V call is TRBV27, the J call TRBJ1-2; D is ambiguous. The CDR3 sequence is 15 residues long. V was cut by 2 bases and J by 6 bases, with 16 bases left in between. Germline V gene lookup returns CDR1 MNHEY and CDR2 SMNVEV (reference sequence).

This clone was counted only a few times. J is TRBJ1-1 and V is TRBV29-1; D not resolved. The CDR3 sequence is 12 residues long. Germline values: CDR1 SQVTM, CDR2 ANQGSEA. V was clipped by 4 bases and J by 6 bases, with 12 bases between them. CDR3 amino acids: CSVGPGFSEAFF. CDR3 DNA sequence: TGCAGCGTTGGTCCGGGTTTCTCTGAAGCTTTCTTT.

This clone came up a few times. The chain carries TRBV7-2 and TRBJ2-7; D perhaps matches TRBD2 (6 bases). This CDR3 has 14 residues. CDR1 is SGHTA and CDR2 is FQGNSA in the germline V gene. Between the trimmed V and J ends, which lost 3 bases and 6 bases, there was a span of 15 bases. CDR3 in amino acids: CASSFKGGSGEQYF. The CDR3, as DNA: TGTGCCAGCAGCTTCAAGGGTGGTAGCGGCGAGCAGTACTTC.

The chain has TRBV10-3 and TRBJ2-7; 10 positions agree with TRBD2. The CDR3 consists of 14 residues. The trim removed 5 bases at V and 3 bases at J, leaving 4 bases unmatched. Germline V gives CDR1 ENHRY, CDR2 SYGVKD. CDR3: CAISLAGEIYEQYF. As DNA, the CDR3 is TGTGCCATCAGTCTAGCGGGAGAAATCTACGAGCAGTACTTC.

This clone was recorded a few times. The chain couples TRBV19 to TRBJ2-7, with D tentatively TRBD1 (6 bases). The germline V and J ends were trimmed by 5 bases and 5 bases, with 22 bases remaining between them. This CDR3 is 16 amino acids long. CDR1 and CDR2 (germline): LNHDA, SQIVND (reference sequence). The CDR3 protein is CASSWRLGTTNHEQYF. In DNA, the CDR3 is TGTGCCAGTAGTTGGAGGTTGGGGACAACAAATCACGAGCAGTACTTC.

This clone appeared a few times. The V gene is TRBV29-1, the J gene TRBJ2-1; TRBD2 aligns across 9 bases. The CDR3 runs 13 residues. Germline CDR1 is SQVTM and CDR2 is ANQGSEA. J was trimmed by 9 bases and V by 6 bases; bases with no gene match: 9. Here the CDR3 reads CSVRGASGTEQFF. Written as DNA, the CDR3 is TGCAGCGTGAGGGGGGCTAGCGGGACTGAGCAGTTCTTC.

This clone was counted between two and nine times. This chain links TRBV29-1 with TRBJ2-1; D is possibly TRBD2 (6 bases). The germline V gene has CDR1 SQVTM and CDR2 ANQGSEA. The CDR3 runs 12 residues. The CDR3 nucleotides are TGCAGTAGATCGGGGGAGTTCGGTGAGCAGTTCTTC. Translated, it gives CSRSGEFGEQFF.

This clone has only a few counts. The chain carries TRBV5-1 and TRBJ2-7; D uncertain. There are 10 residues in the CDR3. V lost 7 bases to trimming and J lost 2 bases, with 4 bases between them. CDR1 is SGHRS, CDR2 YFSETQ, per germline. The CDR3 sequence: CASVTYEQYF. The CDR3 DNA follows: TGCGCCAGCGTTACCTACGAGCAGTACTTC.

This chain joins TRBV4-1 and TRBJ1-1; D remains unclear. Per the germline V gene, CDR1 is MGHRA and CDR2 is YSYEKL. The ends were cut back, 5 bases at V and 3 bases at J, with 16 bases in the middle. CDR3 length: 15 amino acids. The CDR3 coding sequence is TGCGCCAGCAGCTCTCCGCCCTCTATGGACACTGAAGCTTTCTTT. Amino acid sequence: CASSSPPSMDTEAFF.

This clone has a handful of counts. The chain has TRBV29-1 and TRBJ1-5; 9 bases align to TRBD1. CDR3 length: 14 residues. Germline CDR1 is SQVTM and CDR2 is ANQGSEA. The V segment lost 4 bases and the J segment 7 bases; nucleotides outside the gene matches: 8. Here the CDR3 reads CSVANRGLYQPQHF. As DNA, the CDR3 is TGCAGCGTTGCCAACAGGGGGCTATACCAGCCCCAGCATTTT.

This clone showed up just a few times. This rearrangement joins TRBV6-6 to TRBJ2-7, with 11 bases lining up with TRBD1. This CDR3 has 15 residues. Germline V lookup: CDR1 MNHNY, CDR2 SVGAGI (reference sequence). Germline trimming cut 6 bases from V and 2 bases from J; bases unmatched to any gene: 6. CDR3 region: CASRFGQGATYEQYF. CDR3 bases: TGTGCCAGCAGGTTCGGACAGGGGGCGACCTACGAGCAGTACTTC.

The V gene is TRBV29-1, the J gene TRBJ1-2; TRBD1 matches at 11 bases. After removal of 6 bases from V and 4 bases from J, the junction contained 1 base not matched to a gene. Germline assignment: CDR1 SQVTM and CDR2 ANQGSEA. The CDR3 length is 12 residues. CDR3 protein: CSVGQGAYGYTF. The CDR3 nucleotides are TGCAGCGTCGGACAGGGGGCCTATGGCTACACCTTC. Variable domain in full (rest from reference TRBV29-1 and TRBJ1-2): SAVISQKPSRDICQRGTSLTIQCQVDSQVTMMFWYRQQPGQSLTLIATANQGSEATYESGFVIDKFPISRPNLTFSTLTVSNMSPEDSSIYLCSVGQGAYGYTFGSGTRLTVV.

In its sample, this clone was seen a few times. The same CDR3 is also encoded by other DNA sequences in this sample. This sequence joins TRBV5-1 and TRBJ2-7; D is possibly TRBD2 (5 bases). This CDR3 comprises 12 residues. Germline loops: CDR1 SGHRS, CDR2 YFSETQ. Trimming stripped 0 bases from V and 4 bases from J, with 5 bases between. The DNA of the CDR3 is TGCGCCAGCAGCTTGGGAGGGTACGAGCAGTACTTC. It is translated as CASSLGGYEQYF.

The V and J genes are TRBV28 and TRBJ2-3, with D unclear. The ends were cut back, 5 bases at V and 5 bases at J, with 20 bases in the middle. The germline V gene has CDR1 MDHEN and CDR2 SYDVKM. The CDR3 has 16 residues. The CDR3, as DNA: TGTGCCAGCAGTCAAAGGATCTTAGCCCTGGGAGATACGCAGTATTTT. Translating it yields CASSQRILALGDTQYF.